These 16 T cell receptor beta chains share one sample of origin, sequenced in a study of T cell changes during pregnancy in multiple sclerosis. Method: immunoSEQ multiplex PCR; TCRdb's copy keeps in-frame clones and lacks some. The sample lists around 69,000 clones, approximately 91% occurring once. The material sequenced was peripheral blood, taken in the third trimester of pregnancy. The receptors shown here come from a female donor with multiple sclerosis, enrolled in a pregnancy study.

The V gene is TRBV4-3, the J gene TRBJ2-1; possible D gene TRBD2, 5 bases. V was clipped by 1 base and J by 7 bases, with 14 bases between them. The CDR3 has 15 amino acids. CDR1 is LGHNA and CDR2 is YSLEER in the germline V gene. The CDR3 bases are TGCGCCAGCAGCCAAGCGGGATTATGGAAGAATGAGCAGTTCTTC. Translated, it gives CASSQAGLWKNEQFF.

The rearrangement links TRBV7-3 to TRBJ1-2; 7 positions agree with TRBD1. Germline CDR1 reads SGHTA; CDR2 reads FQGTGA. The J segment lost 8 bases and the V segment lost 2 bases, leaving 11 bases of the junction unmatched. The CDR3 loop spans 15 amino acids. In DNA, the CDR3 is TGTGCCAGCAGCTTACGAGGGGGCATGGGGGAAGGCTACACCTTC. This gives the protein CASSLRGGMGEGYTF.

The chain is built from TRBV11-2 and TRBJ2-1, with TRBD2 matching over 9 bases. Unmatched junction bases numbered 4, after V lost 5 bases and J lost 2 bases. The CDR3 spans 15 residues. Germline CDR1 is SGHAT and CDR2 is FQNNGV. The CDR3 DNA is TGTGCCAGCAGCGGCGGGGGGGCCCCCTACAATGAGCAGTTCTTC. It yields the protein CASSGGGAPYNEQFF. Based on the CDR3 plus reference TRBV11-2 and TRBJ2-1, the full variable domain is EAGVAQSPRYKIIEKRQSVAFWCNPISGHATLYWYQQILGQGPKLLIQFQNNGVVDDSQLPKDRFSAERLKGVDSTLKIQPAKLEDSAVYLCASSGGGAPYNEQFFGPGTRLTVL.

The rearrangement joins TRBV27 to TRBJ2-4; D may be TRBD1 (6 bases). The CDR3 covers 14 residues. Trimming removed 0 bases from V and 15 bases from J, with 18 bases in between. The germline CDR1 and CDR2 sequences are MNHEY and SMNVEV (reference sequence). The CDR3 bases are TGTGCCAGCAGTTTATCGGGTTCACAGGGTGTCAGGTACTTC. It codes for CASSLSGSQGVRYF.

This clone was detected only once. This chain joins TRBV15 and TRBJ2-3; D unresolved. CDR1 is LNHNV, CDR2 YYDKDF, per germline (reference sequence). The length of the CDR3 is 16 residues. Trimming took 5 bases from V and 0 from J, leaving 15 bases between them. CDR3 amino acids: CATSSALDTSTDTQYF. DNA of the CDR3: TGTGCCACCAGCTCCGCCCTTGATACTAGCACAGATACGCAGTATTTT. The full variable domain, its missing parts supplied by reference TRBV15 and TRBJ2-3, is DAMVIQNPRYQVTQFGKPVTLSCSQTLNHNVMYWYQQKSSQAPKLLFHYYDKDFNNEADTPDNFQSRRPNTSFCFLDIRSPGLGDTAMYLCATSSALDTSTDTQYFGPGTRLTVL.

This chain connects TRBV5-1 to TRBJ1-1, with unresolved D. Germline V CDR1 and CDR2: SGHRS, YFSETQ. Trimming cost V 2 bases and J 1 base, with 12 bases left between them. The CDR3 has 15 amino acids. Written as DNA, the CDR3 is TGCGCCAGCAGCTTTGGCGGGGTGGAGAACACTGAAGCTTTCTTT. Translating gives CASSFGGVENTEAFF.

This clone was seen only once. V gene TRBV7-3 combines with J gene TRBJ1-1, with D hard to call. Germline CDR1 SGHTA, CDR2 FQGTGA. Trimming took off 1 base at V and 7 bases at J, with 10 bases between the two ends. This CDR3 has 13 amino acids. The CDR3 protein is CASSLIPRSEAFF. The DNA for the CDR3 is TGTGCCAGCAGCTTAATCCCCCGCAGTGAAGCTTTCTTT.

The CDR3: CASARDSSYNEQFF. In nucleotides, the CDR3 is TGTGCCAGCGCTCGGGATAGCTCCTACAATGAGCAGTTCTTC. V gene TRBV25-1 combines with J gene TRBJ2-1; perhaps TRBD2 as D (5 bases). Germline loops: CDR1 MGHDK, CDR2 SYGVNS. Trimming left V 8 bases short and J 0 bases short, with 11 bases between. The CDR3 length is 14 residues.

The rearrangement links TRBV7-9 to TRBJ1-5; possibly TRBD1 for D (6 bases). The CDR3 is 16 residues long. Germline assignment: CDR1 SEHNR and CDR2 FQNEAQ (reference sequence). Trimming shortened V by 0 bases and J by 1 base, and 10 bases separated the two germline ends. Here the CDR3 DNA reads TGTGCCAGCAGCTTAGCAGGTCAGGGGAGCAATCAGCCCCAGCATTTT. This sequence encodes CASSLAGQGSNQPQHF.

V gene TRBV5-6 combines with J gene TRBJ2-1; 7 bases line up with TRBD1. Trimming took 4 bases from V and 0 from J; bases not matched to a gene: 4. Germline CDR1 SGHDT, CDR2 YYEEEE. This CDR3 comprises 15 residues. The CDR3 protein is CASSRDRDSYNEQFF. In DNA, the CDR3 is TGTGCCAGCAGCCGGGACAGAGACTCCTACAATGAGCAGTTCTTC. Full variable domain (outside the CDR3, taken from reference TRBV5-6 and TRBJ2-1): DAGVTQSPTHLIKTRGQQVTLRCSPKSGHDTVSWYQQALGQGPQFIFQYYEEEERQRGNFPDRFSGHQFPNYSSELNVNALLLGDSALYLCASSRDRDSYNEQFFGPGTRLTVL.

This clone was detected a few times. The V call is TRBV29-1, the J call TRBJ1-1; D is unresolved. CDR3 length: 14 amino acids. The V end lost 7 bases, the J end lost 0 bases, and 15 bases lay between the germline ends. Germline CDR1 SQVTM, CDR2 ANQGSEA. The CDR3 is CSAFVEDMNTEAFF. For the CDR3, the DNA is TGCAGCGCCTTCGTGGAAGACATGAACACTGAAGCTTTCTTT.

The chain links TRBV6-1 to TRBJ1-1; the D gene is possibly TRBD1 (5 bases). V gave up 1 base and J gave up 4 bases, with 13 bases separating them. The CDR3 sequence is 15 residues long. Germline CDR1 and CDR2: MNHNS and SASEGT. The CDR3 here is CASSEGTGRGTEAFF. The CDR3 DNA reads as TGTGCCAGCAGTGAAGGAACAGGAAGGGGCACTGAAGCTTTCTTT.

V and J are TRBV4-3 and TRBJ2-3; 8 nucleotides match TRBD1. V shed 0 bases, J shed 2 bases, and the junction held 7 bases outside the gene matches. Looked up from germline, CDR1 is LGHNA and CDR2 is YSLEER. There are 17 residues in the CDR3. CDR3 DNA: TGCGCCAGCAGCCAAGATAGGCGACAGGGGTACACAGATACGCAGTATTTT. This encodes CASSQDRRQGYTDTQYF.

This clone was seen more than once but under ten times. The CDR3 DNA sequence: TGTGCCAGCAGTGAAGCTGTCGCCTACGAGCAGTACTTC. This translates into CASSEAVAYEQYF. The chain employs TRBV6-1 and TRBJ2-7; D remains unclear. V dropped 0 bases and J dropped 2 bases, with 5 bases sitting between them. This CDR3 comprises 13 residues. The germline CDR1 and CDR2 sequences are MNHNS and SASEGT.

The rearrangement joins TRBV5-4 to TRBJ2-6, with TRBD1 identical over 8 bases. CDR3 size: 17 residues. Losses at the gene ends were 7 bases for V and 0 bases for J; bases not matched to a gene: 9. Germline V gene data show CDR1 as SGHNT and CDR2 as YYREEE (reference sequence). This chain's CDR3 is CASRSGTGRSGANVLTF. For the CDR3, the DNA is TGTGCCAGCCGCTCCGGGACAGGCCGCTCTGGGGCCAACGTCCTGACTTTC.

V gene TRBV2 combines with J gene TRBJ1-2; the D is unclear. Germline CDR1 reads SNHLY; CDR2 reads FYNNEI. The CDR3 covers 14 residues. V gave up 3 bases and J gave up 5 bases, with 13 bases separating them. The DNA for the CDR3 is TGTGCCAGCAGTGAGGACTCCTGGGCATATGGCTACACCTTC. Translated: CASSEDSWAYGYTF.